This T cell receptor beta chain is from a study of T cells after yellow fever vaccination. Study in general: In the case of low-cell-number fractions, SMART-Seq v4 Ultra Low Input was used for preparation.

Concerning this clonotype itself: The antigen is not known.

The V segment lost 6 bases and the J segment 6 bases; nucleotides outside the gene matches: 9. This CDR3 is built from 15 residues. CDR1 and CDR2 (germline): SGHDN, FVKESK. Synthesis of TCR cDNA relied on 5'RACE template switching, which attached a universal primer site and UMIs. TCRdb reprocessed the 5' RACE reads via MiXCR and lists one record per CDR3 protein. Of some 500,000 distinct CDR3 sequences in the sample, approximately 12% were seen once. Whole-study findings and limits: There was a possibility that FACS-sorted repertoires contained abundant clonotypes contaminating from the bulk population. The study re-detected most primary-vaccination clones after the booster (96% CD4, around 89% CD8).

The chain combines TRBV14 with TRBJ2-7; 12 bases are shared with TRBD2. The TCR originated in a man aged 30 to 39 who received the YFV17D yellow fever vaccine. Sequences were derived from PBMCs, sampled on the day of the yellow fever booster vaccination. The CDR3 coding sequence is TGTGCCAGCAGTCAATCGACTAGCGGGAGTGGCGAGCAGTACTTC. Translation gives CASSQSTSGSGEQYF.